Each of the 30 T cell receptor beta chains below was sequenced from the same sample in a study of shared clonotypes between healthy human individuals. The protocol was immunoSEQ multiplex PCR, while the TCRdb copy is restricted to in-frame clones and leaves out a portion. The sample contains over 1.4 million clones, more than 95% of which appear only once. Specimen: naive CD4+ T cells sorted from blood. Subset of the sample: CD45RA+ positively selected. The receptors were gathered from a young man in good health.

The rearrangement uses TRBV10-3 and TRBJ2-1; TRBD1 agrees at 7 bases. The CDR3 length is 12 residues. Germline CDR1 is ENHRY and CDR2 is SYGVKD. V lost 9 bases and J lost 6; bases outside the gene matches: 5. The DNA of the CDR3 is TGTGCCATATCACAGGGGCCCAATGAGCAGTTCTTC. Encoded protein: CAISQGPNEQFF.

V is TRBV5-1 and J is TRBJ2-3; no definite D call. Germline-derived CDR1 and CDR2 are SGHRS and YFSETQ. Trimming stripped 1 base from V and 0 bases from J, with 15 bases between. The CDR3 spans 17 residues. CDR3 residues: CASSLTGAGHSTDTQYF. DNA of the CDR3: TGCGCCAGCAGCTTGACCGGAGCAGGTCATAGCACAGATACGCAGTATTTT.

The chain uses TRBV4-3 and TRBJ2-7, with 8 bases that match TRBD1. The junction had 5 bases not matched to a gene; V was cut back by 0 bases and J by 1 base. Germline CDR1 is LGHNA and CDR2 is YSLEER. CDR3 size: 16 residues. For the CDR3, the DNA is TGCGCCAGCAGCCAAGATTTCCGACAGGGGTCCTACGAGCAGTACTTC. Protein product: CASSQDFRQGSYEQYF.

Note on this clone: Within the sample, other DNA sequences also encode this same CDR3. The chain is built from TRBV19 and TRBJ1-4; TRBD1 might be the D (5 bases). Germline values: CDR1 LNHDA, CDR2 SQIVND (reference sequence). The V gene lost 6 bases and the J gene lost 5 bases, with 13 bases spanning the gap. The CDR3 consists of 14 residues. In DNA form, the CDR3 reads TGTGCCAGTAGCCCGACAGTGACGAATGAAAAACTGTTTTTT. It yields the protein CASSPTVTNEKLFF.

CDR3 region: CASSLTGTSGNAGETQYF. Written as DNA, the CDR3 is TGTGCCAGCAGCTTAACCGGGACTAGCGGGAACGCAGGGGAGACCCAGTACTTC. This chain joins TRBV7-6 and TRBJ2-5; the match to TRBD2 covers 13 bases. CDR3 length equals 18 residues. From germline, CDR1 is SGHVS and CDR2 FNYEAQ. Unmatched junction bases numbered 11, after V lost 2 bases and J lost 5 bases.

V is TRBV19 and J is TRBJ1-2; D is unresolved. Germline V gives CDR1 LNHDA, CDR2 SQIVND (reference sequence). V lost 2 bases and J lost 7, with 11 bases in between. The CDR3 runs to 13 residues. As DNA, the CDR3 is TGTGCCAGTAGTATAAGTAACAGCGCTGGCTACACCTTC. It codes for CASSISNSAGYTF.

V gene TRBV7-2 combines with J gene TRBJ2-7; D perhaps matches TRBD1 (6 bases). Germline V gene lookup returns CDR1 SGHTA and CDR2 FQGNSA. This CDR3 has 13 amino acids. With 5 bases removed from V and 2 bases from J, the gap between germline ends came to 10 bases. CDR3 nucleotides: TGTGCCAGCAGCCAGGGGACCACCTACGAGCAGTACTTC. Protein: CASSQGTTYEQYF.

The J gene is TRBJ2-1, the V gene TRBV9; no clear D. V was cut by 0 bases and J by 9 bases, with 19 bases left in between. The germline V gene encodes CDR1 SGDLS and CDR2 YYNGEE. This CDR3 has 16 amino acids. The CDR3 region has the DNA TGTGCCAGCAGCGTAGAAGATTGGTGGGGTTCCCGTGAGCAGTTCTTC. This translates into CASSVEDWWGSREQFF. The full variable domain, its missing parts supplied by reference TRBV9 and TRBJ2-1, is DSGVTQTPKHLITATGQRVTLRCSPRSGDLSVYWYQQSLDQGLQFLIQYYNGEERAKGNILERFSAQQFPDLHSELNLSSLELGDSALYFCASSVEDWWGSREQFFGPGTRLTVL.

This chain uses TRBV7-2 with TRBJ2-4; tentative D call: TRBD2 (5 bases). This CDR3 has 14 amino acids. The germline CDR1 and CDR2 sequences are SGHTA and FQGNSA. With 1 base removed from V and 6 bases from J, the gap between germline ends came to 10 bases. DNA for the CDR3: TGTGCCAGCAGCTTAGGAGGGTTTGGAAACATTCAGTACTTC. It yields the protein CASSLGGFGNIQYF. Combining the CDR3 with reference TRBV7-2 and TRBJ2-4 gives the whole variable domain GAGVSQSPSNKVTEKGKDVELRCDPISGHTALYWYRQSLGQGLEFLIYFQGNSAPDKSGLPSDRFSAERTGGSVSTLTIQRTQQEDSAVYLCASSLGGFGNIQYFGAGTRLSVL.

The chain recombines TRBV7-2 with TRBJ2-3, with D possibly being TRBD1 (5 bases). Trimming removed 2 bases at V and 4 bases at J, with 22 bases between. Germline V CDR1 and CDR2: SGHTA, FQGNSA. This CDR3 has 18 amino acids. The CDR3 DNA sequence: TGTGCCAGCAGCTTAATTCCCGGTGGGGCAGAGAGGCCAGATACGCAGTATTTT. Translated: CASSLIPGGAERPDTQYF.

The J gene is TRBJ2-1, the V gene TRBV2, with 10 bases matching TRBD2. Losses at the gene ends were 6 bases for V and 6 bases for J; bases not matched to a gene: 11. This CDR3 contains 16 residues. Germline V gene lookup returns CDR1 SNHLY and CDR2 FYNNEI. This CDR3 reads CASRYSRTSGFNEQFF. The CDR3, as DNA: TGTGCCAGCAGGTATAGCAGGACTAGCGGATTCAATGAGCAGTTCTTC.

The V call is TRBV5-4, the J call TRBJ2-7; weak D call: TRBD2 (6 bases). The germline V and J ends were trimmed by 4 bases and 5 bases, with 16 bases remaining between them. Germline V gene lookup returns CDR1 SGHNT and CDR2 YYREEE (reference sequence). This CDR3 is built from 14 residues. The CDR3 bases are TGTGCCAGCAGCACGGGACGGGGGAGAGACGAGCAGTACTTC. Amino acids: CASSTGRGRDEQYF.

The chain is built from TRBV18 and TRBJ2-6; 7 positions match TRBD1. Looked up from germline, CDR1 is KGHSH and CDR2 is LQKENI. J lost 0 bases, V lost 3 bases, and 8 bases had no gene match. This CDR3 contains 18 residues. DNA for the CDR3: TGTGCCAGCTCACCCGGGGACAGTGTCTTCTCTGGGGCCAACGTCCTGACTTTC. As protein: CASSPGDSVFSGANVLTF.

The chain joins TRBV28 to TRBJ2-7, with 7 bases that match TRBD1. The CDR3 contains 15 residues. Germline lookup yields CDR1 MDHEN and CDR2 SYDVKM. V was pared by 3 bases and J by 2 bases, with 7 bases of the junction left unmatched. The CDR3 reads CASSFEGASTYEQYF. The CDR3 nucleotides are TGTGCCAGCAGTTTTGAGGGGGCATCCACCTACGAGCAGTACTTC.

The chain combines TRBV28 with TRBJ1-4; D is unclear. This CDR3 contains 15 residues. Germline CDR1 reads MDHEN; CDR2 reads SYDVKM. Trimming shortened V by 5 bases and J by 0 bases, and 10 bases separated the two germline ends. CDR3 protein: CASSGASATNEKLFF. The CDR3 region has the DNA TGTGCCAGCAGTGGAGCCTCCGCAACTAATGAAAAACTGTTTTTT.

The chain recombines TRBV19 with TRBJ1-5; the match to TRBD1 covers 7 bases. This CDR3 region has 14 residues. The J segment lost 5 bases and the V segment lost 3 bases, leaving 4 bases of the junction unmatched. Germline lookup yields CDR1 LNHDA and CDR2 SQIVND (reference sequence). The CDR3 protein is CASSMRQGDQPQHF. CDR3 coding DNA: TGTGCCAGTAGTATGCGCCAGGGGGATCAGCCCCAGCATTTT.

This chain connects TRBV27 to TRBJ2-3, with 7 positions matching TRBD2. The CDR3 covers 14 residues. Germline V gene sequence: CDR1 MNHEY, CDR2 SMNVEV (reference sequence). With 5 bases clipped from V and 2 bases from J, the junction kept 4 bases outside the gene matches. Here the CDR3 reads CASSPREVTDTQYF. The CDR3 DNA follows: TGTGCCAGCAGTCCCCGGGAGGTCACAGATACGCAGTATTTT.

CDR3 in DNA: TGTGCCAGCAGATCGCAGGGGGTCACTGAAGCTTTCTTT. Its translation: CASRSQGVTEAFF. The chain couples TRBV2 to TRBJ1-1; TRBD1 matches 7 bases. This CDR3 has 13 residues. Unmatched junction bases numbered 5, after V lost 6 bases and J lost 4 bases. The germline CDR1 and CDR2 sequences are SNHLY and FYNNEI.

The rearrangement joins TRBV18 to TRBJ1-5, with 7 positions matching TRBD1. Losses at the gene ends were 2 bases for V and 5 bases for J; bases not matched to a gene: 3. CDR3 length: 14 amino acids. In germline, CDR1 is KGHSH, CDR2 LQKENI. Here the CDR3 DNA reads TGTGCCAGCTCACCAGGGACAGTCTATCAGCCCCAGCATTTT. This codes for CASSPGTVYQPQHF.

The V call is TRBV7-8, the J call TRBJ2-7, with TRBD2 matching 13 bases. The CDR3 loop spans 15 amino acids. V lost 0 bases and J lost 6; bases outside the gene matches: 2. The V gene's germline CDR1 is SGHVS and CDR2 FQNEAQ. CDR3 sequence reads: CASSLAWTSGSEQYF. CDR3 nucleotide sequence: TGTGCCAGCAGCTTAGCATGGACTAGCGGGAGCGAGCAGTACTTC.

A single count supports this clone. The V and J genes are TRBV11-3 and TRBJ2-2, with 7 bases that match TRBD2. The germline CDR1 and CDR2 sequences are SGHNT and YENEEA. The CDR3 is 17 residues long. Losses at the gene ends were 4 bases for V and 0 bases for J; bases not matched to a gene: 8. CDR3 sequence reads: CASSSPIAGANTGELFF. DNA for the CDR3: TGTGCCAGCAGCTCCCCCATTGCGGGAGCGAACACCGGGGAGCTGTTTTTT.

The chain joins TRBV9 to TRBJ2-5; perhaps TRBD1 as D (7 bases). The ends were cut back, 5 bases at V and 2 bases at J, with 25 bases in the middle. CDR1 and CDR2 from the germline V gene are SGDLS and YYNGEE. The CDR3 length is 18 residues. The CDR3 region has the DNA TGTGCCAGCAGTCTCAAAATAAGCACAGGGGACTTACAAGAGACCCAGTACTTC. Residues: CASSLKISTGDLQETQYF.

The rearrangement links TRBV5-4 to TRBJ2-1; no definite D call. Trimming removed 2 bases at V and 6 bases at J, with 6 bases between. Germline V gene data show CDR1 as SGHNT and CDR2 as YYREEE (reference sequence). CDR3 length: 12 residues. CDR3 nucleotides: TGTGCCAGCAGCTTTACCCCCAATGAGCAGTTCTTC. Translated: CASSFTPNEQFF. Variable domain in full (rest from reference TRBV5-4 and TRBJ2-1): ETGVTQSPTHLIKTRGQQVTLRCSSQSGHNTVSWYQQALGQGPQFIFQYYREEENGRGNFPPRFSGLQFPNYSSELNVNALELDDSALYLCASSFTPNEQFFGPGTRLTVL.

Of note for this clone: Other DNA sequences within the sample encode an identical CDR3. The chain carries TRBV7-2 and TRBJ1-5; 9 bases fit TRBD1. The CDR3 totals 13 residues. Germline loops: CDR1 SGHTA, CDR2 FQGNSA. V trimming: 5 bases; J trimming: 6 bases; junction bases outside the gene matches: 2. CDR3 in DNA: TGTGCCAGCAGCCAGGACAGGGGTCAGCCCCAGCATTTT. It translates to CASSQDRGQPQHF.

In its sample, this clone was seen once. The gene calls are TRBV28 and TRBJ1-2; TRBD1 is a possible D gene (5 bases). The V gene's germline CDR1 is MDHEN and CDR2 SYDVKM. Trimming left V 5 bases short and J 5 bases short, with 21 bases between. The CDR3 sequence is 16 residues long. The CDR3 reads CASSPPTAQSGYGYTF. CDR3 DNA sequence: TGTGCCAGCAGTCCACCGACAGCCCAAAGTGGGTATGGCTACACCTTC.

This rearrangement joins TRBV5-1 to TRBJ2-7, with 7 bases aligning to TRBD2. The CDR3 is 16 residues long. Looked up from germline, CDR1 is SGHRS and CDR2 is YFSETQ. V shed 1 base and J 4 bases; nucleotides not matched to a gene: 11. The CDR3, as DNA: TGCGCCAGCAGCTTGCATCGGGGGGTTAAGACTTACGAGCAGTACTTC. It yields the protein CASSLHRGVKTYEQYF.

This chain links TRBV28 with TRBJ1-4; the match to TRBD1 covers 8 bases. The V segment lost 6 bases and the J segment 1 base; nucleotides outside the gene matches: 7. There are 16 residues in the CDR3. Germline CDR1 reads MDHEN; CDR2 reads SYDVKM. The CDR3: CASSLPRGRTNEKLFF. CDR3 bases: TGTGCCAGCAGCCTTCCCAGGGGGCGAACTAATGAAAAACTGTTTTTT.

About this clone itself: The sample contains more than one DNA sequence encoding this CDR3. V gene TRBV5-1 combines with J gene TRBJ2-3, with TRBD1 matching 7 bases. This CDR3 has 15 amino acids. The V segment lost 0 bases and the J segment 3 bases; nucleotides outside the gene matches: 4. Germline CDR1 SGHRS, CDR2 YFSETQ. The CDR3 loop reads CASSLGQGITDTQYF. The CDR3 DNA sequence: TGCGCCAGCAGCTTGGGACAGGGTATTACAGATACGCAGTATTTT.

The V and J genes are TRBV28 and TRBJ2-5; D gene uncertain. From germline, CDR1 is MDHEN and CDR2 SYDVKM. The CDR3 has 14 amino acids. V was clipped by 5 bases and J by 7 bases, with 17 bases between them. CDR3 nucleotide sequence: TGTGCCAGCAGTCCTAGTGGTGAAGTAGCGACCCAGTACTTC. Its protein product is CASSPSGEVATQYF.

The chain employs TRBV28 and TRBJ1-1; TRBD1 is a possible D gene (5 bases). CDR3 length: 15 residues. CDR1 MDHEN and CDR2 SYDVKM come from the germline V gene. V was shortened by 4 bases and J by 3 bases, with 15 bases between the two germline ends. CDR3 in amino acids: CASSSLGTADTEAFF. The CDR3 DNA reads TGTGCCAGCAGTTCCTTGGGGACGGCTGACACTGAAGCTTTCTTT.